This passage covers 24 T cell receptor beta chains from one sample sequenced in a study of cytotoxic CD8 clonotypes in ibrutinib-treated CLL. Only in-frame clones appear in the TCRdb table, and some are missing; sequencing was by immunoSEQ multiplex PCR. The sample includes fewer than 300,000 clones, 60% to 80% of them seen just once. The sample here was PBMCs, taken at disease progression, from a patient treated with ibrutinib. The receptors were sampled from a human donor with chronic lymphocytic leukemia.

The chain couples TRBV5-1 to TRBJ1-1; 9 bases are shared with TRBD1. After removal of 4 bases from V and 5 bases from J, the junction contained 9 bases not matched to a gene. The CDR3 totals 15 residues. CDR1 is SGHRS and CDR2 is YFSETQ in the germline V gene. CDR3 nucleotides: TGCGCCAGCAGCCAGCAAACAGGGGGCGGAACTGAAGCTTTCTTT. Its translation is CASSQQTGGGTEAFF.

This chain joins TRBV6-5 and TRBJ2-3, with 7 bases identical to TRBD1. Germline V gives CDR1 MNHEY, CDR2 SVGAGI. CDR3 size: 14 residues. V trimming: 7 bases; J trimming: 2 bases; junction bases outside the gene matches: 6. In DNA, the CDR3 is TGTGCCAGCAAAGGGGGCAGACACACAGATACGCAGTATTTT. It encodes CASKGGRHTDTQYF.

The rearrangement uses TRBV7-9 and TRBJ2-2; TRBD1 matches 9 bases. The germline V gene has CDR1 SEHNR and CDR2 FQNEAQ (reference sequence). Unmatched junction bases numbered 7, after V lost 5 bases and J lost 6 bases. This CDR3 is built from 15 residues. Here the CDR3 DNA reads TGTGCCAGCAGCCACGGGGACAGGGTGTCCGGGGAGCTGTTTTTT. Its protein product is CASSHGDRVSGELFF.

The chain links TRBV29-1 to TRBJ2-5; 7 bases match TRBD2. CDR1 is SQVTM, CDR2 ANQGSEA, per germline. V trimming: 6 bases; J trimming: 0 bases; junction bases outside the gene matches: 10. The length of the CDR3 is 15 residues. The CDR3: CSVRDYWENQETQYF. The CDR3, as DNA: TGCAGCGTCCGGGACTATTGGGAGAACCAAGAGACCCAGTACTTC.

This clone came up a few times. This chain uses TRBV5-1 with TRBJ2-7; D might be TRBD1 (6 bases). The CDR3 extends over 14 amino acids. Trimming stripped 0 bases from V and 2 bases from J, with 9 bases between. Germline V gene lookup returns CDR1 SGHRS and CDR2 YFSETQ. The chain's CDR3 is CASSLGQGPYEQYF. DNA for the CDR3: TGCGCCAGCAGCTTGGGGCAGGGGCCCTACGAGCAGTACTTC.

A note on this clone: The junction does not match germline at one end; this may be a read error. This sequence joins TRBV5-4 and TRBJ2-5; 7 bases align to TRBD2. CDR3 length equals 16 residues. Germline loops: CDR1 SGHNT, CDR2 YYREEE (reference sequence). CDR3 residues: CASSLGGLAEAETQYF. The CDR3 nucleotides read TGTGCCAGCAGTTTGGGAGGCCTAGCGGAGGCGGAGACCCAGTACTTC.

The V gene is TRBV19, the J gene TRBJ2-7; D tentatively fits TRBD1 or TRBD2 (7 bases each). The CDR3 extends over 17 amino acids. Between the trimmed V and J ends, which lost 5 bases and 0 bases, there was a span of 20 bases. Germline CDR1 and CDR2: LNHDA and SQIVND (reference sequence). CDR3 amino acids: CASSPSAGGALSYEQYF. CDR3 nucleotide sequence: TGTGCCAGTAGTCCTTCAGCAGGGGGGGCACTCTCCTACGAGCAGTACTTC.

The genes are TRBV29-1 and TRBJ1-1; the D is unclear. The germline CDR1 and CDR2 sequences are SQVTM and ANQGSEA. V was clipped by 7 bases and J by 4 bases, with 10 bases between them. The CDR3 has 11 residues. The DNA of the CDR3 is TGCAGCGCTGTGATGATCACTGAAGCTTTCTTT. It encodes CSAVMITEAFF.

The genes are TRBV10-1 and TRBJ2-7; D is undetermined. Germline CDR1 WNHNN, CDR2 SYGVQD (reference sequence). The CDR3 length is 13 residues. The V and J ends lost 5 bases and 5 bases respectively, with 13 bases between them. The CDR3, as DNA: TGCGCCAGCAGTTTACTTAGAGGAGACGAGCAGTACTTC. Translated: CASSLLRGDEQYF.

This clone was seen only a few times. The CDR3 DNA is TGCGCCAGCAGCTTGGTCTACGGGACCAACAATGAGCAGTTCTTC. Translation: CASSLVYGTNNEQFF. This sequence joins TRBV5-1 and TRBJ2-1, with D perhaps assigned TRBD1 or TRBD2 (5 bases each). In germline, CDR1 is SGHRS, CDR2 YFSETQ. The CDR3 spans 15 residues. Trimming removed 0 bases at V and 5 bases at J, with 12 bases between.

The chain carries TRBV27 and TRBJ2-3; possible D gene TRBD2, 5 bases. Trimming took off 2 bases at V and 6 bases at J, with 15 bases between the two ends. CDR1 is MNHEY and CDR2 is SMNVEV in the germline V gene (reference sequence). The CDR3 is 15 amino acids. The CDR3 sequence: CASSLIGARVDTQYF. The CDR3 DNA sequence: TGTGCCAGCAGTTTAATTGGTGCGCGGGTGGATACGCAGTATTTT.

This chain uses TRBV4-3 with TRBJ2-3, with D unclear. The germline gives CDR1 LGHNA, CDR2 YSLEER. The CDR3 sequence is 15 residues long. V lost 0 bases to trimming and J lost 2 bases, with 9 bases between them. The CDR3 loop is CASSQENGNTDTQYF. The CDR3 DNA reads TGCGCCAGCAGCCAAGAAAACGGAAACACAGATACGCAGTATTTT.

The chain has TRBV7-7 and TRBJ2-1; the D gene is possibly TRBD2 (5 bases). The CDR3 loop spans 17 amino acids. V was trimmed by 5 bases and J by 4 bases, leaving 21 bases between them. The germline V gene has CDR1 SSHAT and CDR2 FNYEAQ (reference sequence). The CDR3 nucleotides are TGTGCCAGCAGCCGTCGCGCGGTGGGAGCTTCTTACAATGAGCAGTTCTTC. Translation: CASSRRAVGASYNEQFF. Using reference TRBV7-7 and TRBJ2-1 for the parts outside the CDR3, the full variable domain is GAGVSQSPRYKVTKRGQDVTLRCDPISSHATLYWYQQALGQGPEFLTYFNYEAQPDKSGLPSDRFSAERPEGSISTLTIQRTEQRDSAMYRCASSRRAVGASYNEQFFGPGTRLTVL.

The CDR3 DNA sequence: TGTGCCAGTGCCCTGGTGGAGAACACTGAAGCTTTCTTT. This encodes CASALVENTEAFF. This chain uses TRBV18 with TRBJ1-1; D gene unclear. The V end lost 9 bases, the J end lost 1 base, and 12 bases lay between the germline ends. The CDR3 consists of 13 residues. Germline CDR1 reads KGHSH; CDR2 reads LQKENI.

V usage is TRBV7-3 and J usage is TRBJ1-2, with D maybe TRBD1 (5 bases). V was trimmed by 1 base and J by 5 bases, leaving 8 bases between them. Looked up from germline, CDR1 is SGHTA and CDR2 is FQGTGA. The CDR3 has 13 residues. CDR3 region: CASSLRGEYGYTF. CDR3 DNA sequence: TGTGCCAGCAGCTTAAGAGGGGAATATGGCTACACCTTC. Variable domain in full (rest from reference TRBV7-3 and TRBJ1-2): GAGVSQTPSNKVTEKGKYVELRCDPISGHTALYWYRQSLGQGPEFLIYFQGTGAADDSGLPNDRFFAVRPEGSVSTLKIQRTERGDSAVYLCASSLRGEYGYTFGSGTRLTVV.

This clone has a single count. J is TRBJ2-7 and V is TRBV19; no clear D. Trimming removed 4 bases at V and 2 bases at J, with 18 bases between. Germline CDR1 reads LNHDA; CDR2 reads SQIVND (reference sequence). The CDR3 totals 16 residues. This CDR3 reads CASSTGKGSLTYEQYF. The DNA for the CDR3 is TGTGCCAGTAGTACCGGAAAAGGCTCCCTAACCTACGAGCAGTACTTC.

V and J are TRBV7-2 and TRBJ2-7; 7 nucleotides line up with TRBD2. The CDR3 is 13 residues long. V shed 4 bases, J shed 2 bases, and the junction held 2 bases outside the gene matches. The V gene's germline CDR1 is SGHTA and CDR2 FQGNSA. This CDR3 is CASSWGGPYEQYF. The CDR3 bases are TGTGCCAGCAGCTGGGGAGGGCCCTACGAGCAGTACTTC.

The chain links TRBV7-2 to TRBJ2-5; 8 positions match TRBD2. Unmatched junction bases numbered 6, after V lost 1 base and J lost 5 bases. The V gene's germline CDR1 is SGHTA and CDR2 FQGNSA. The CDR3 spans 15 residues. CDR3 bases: TGTGCCAGCAGCTTAGTGGCGGGGGGATATGAGACCCAGTACTTC. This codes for CASSLVAGGYETQYF.

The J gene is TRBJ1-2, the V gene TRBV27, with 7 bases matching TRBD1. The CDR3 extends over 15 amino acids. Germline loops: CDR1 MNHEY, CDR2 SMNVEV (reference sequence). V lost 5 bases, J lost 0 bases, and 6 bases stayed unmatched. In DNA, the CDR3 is TGTGCCAGCAGTCCCCACAGGGGTACTAACTATGGCTACACCTTC. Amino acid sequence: CASSPHRGTNYGYTF.

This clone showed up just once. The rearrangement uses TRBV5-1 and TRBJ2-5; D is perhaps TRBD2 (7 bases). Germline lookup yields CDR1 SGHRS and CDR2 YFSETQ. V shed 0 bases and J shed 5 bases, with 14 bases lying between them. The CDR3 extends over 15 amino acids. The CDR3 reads CASSLARGAGETQYF. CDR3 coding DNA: TGCGCCAGCAGCTTGGCCCGGGGGGCCGGTGAGACCCAGTACTTC.

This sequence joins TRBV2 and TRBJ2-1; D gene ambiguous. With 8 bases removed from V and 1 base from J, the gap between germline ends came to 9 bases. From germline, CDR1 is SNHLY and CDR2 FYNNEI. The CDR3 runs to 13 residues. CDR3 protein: CASLHWSYNEQFF. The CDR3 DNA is TGTGCCAGCCTCCATTGGTCCTACAATGAGCAGTTCTTC.

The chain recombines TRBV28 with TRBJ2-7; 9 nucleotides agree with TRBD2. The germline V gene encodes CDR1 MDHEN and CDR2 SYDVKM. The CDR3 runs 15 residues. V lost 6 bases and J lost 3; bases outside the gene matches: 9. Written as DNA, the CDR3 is TGTGCCAGCAGACCTCAGGGTAGCGGGAGCTACGAGCAGTACTTC. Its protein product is CASRPQGSGSYEQYF.

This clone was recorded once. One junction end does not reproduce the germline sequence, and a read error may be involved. The CDR3: CASSLDYDEQFF. CDR3 bases: TGTGCCAGCAGCTTAGACTACGATGAGCAGTTCTTC. The V and J genes are TRBV11-2 and TRBJ2-1; D ambiguous. Germline V lookup: CDR1 SGHAT, CDR2 FQNNGV. This CDR3 is 12 amino acids long.

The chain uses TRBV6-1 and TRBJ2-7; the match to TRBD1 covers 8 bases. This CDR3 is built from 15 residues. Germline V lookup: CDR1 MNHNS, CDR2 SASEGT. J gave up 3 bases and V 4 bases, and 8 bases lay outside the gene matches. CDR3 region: CASSVRGQALYEQYF. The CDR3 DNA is TGTGCCAGCAGTGTAAGGGGACAGGCTCTCTACGAGCAGTACTTC.